These 27 T cell receptor beta chains came from one sample sequenced in a study of cytomegalovirus exposure and HLA in healthy donors. The PCR was carried out with 60 Vbeta primers and 13 Jbeta primers. Profiled with immunoSEQ multiplex PCR; TCRdb holds only in-frame clones, not every one. The repertoire holds some 91,000 clones, around nine tenths seen once, with roughly 9% in the top ten. The sample was PBMCs. These receptors all come from a man aged 25-45 years in good health and CMV-seropositive.

The J gene is TRBJ2-2, the V gene TRBV27; 9 nucleotides align to TRBD2. The CDR3 has 15 residues. Losses at the gene ends were 6 bases for V and 7 bases for J; bases not matched to a gene: 9. Germline values: CDR1 MNHEY, CDR2 SMNVEV (reference sequence). The CDR3 coding sequence is TGTGCCAGCAGCTATGGACTAGCGAGGGACGGGGAGCTGTTTTTT. This translates into CASSYGLARDGELFF.

The V call is TRBV4-2, the J call TRBJ2-7; D is possibly TRBD1 (6 bases). The CDR3 has 16 amino acids. The V and J ends lost 1 base and 3 bases respectively, with 16 bases between them. CDR1 LGHNA and CDR2 YNFKEQ come from the germline V gene. CDR3 nucleotide sequence: TGTGCCAGCAGCCAAGTTAATCCTCCAGGGGACTACGAGCAGTACTTC. Protein: CASSQVNPPGDYEQYF.

The chain employs TRBV29-1 and TRBJ2-1; 10 bases line up with TRBD2. This CDR3 region has 15 residues. The germline gives CDR1 SQVTM, CDR2 ANQGSEA. Germline trimming cut 1 base from V and 1 base from J; bases unmatched to any gene: 1. CDR3 bases: TGCAGCGTTGAAGTAGCGGGAGGTTCCTACAATGAGCAGTTCTTC. This translates into CSVEVAGGSYNEQFF.

V gene TRBV27 combines with J gene TRBJ2-1, with 10 bases identical to TRBD2. The CDR3 runs 19 residues. V trimming: 11 bases; J trimming: 3 bases; junction bases outside the gene matches: 22. Germline assignment: CDR1 MNHEY and CDR2 SMNVEV (reference sequence). The CDR3 spells CARTTLAGRPPNGYNEQFF. CDR3 sequence (DNA): TGTGCCCGGACAACACTAGCGGGAAGGCCACCCAACGGCTACAATGAGCAGTTCTTC.

J is TRBJ2-7 and V is TRBV7-3; 10 nucleotides match TRBD2. The germline V gene encodes CDR1 SGHTA and CDR2 FQGTGA. V lost 0 bases and J lost 7; bases outside the gene matches: 9. The CDR3 totals 16 residues. The CDR3 here is CASSLTVAGGPREQYF. The CDR3 nucleotides are TGTGCCAGCAGCTTAACGGTAGCGGGAGGTCCTCGGGAGCAGTACTTC.

This chain joins TRBV9 and TRBJ1-1, with unresolved D. Germline loops: CDR1 SGDLS, CDR2 YYNGEE. This CDR3 contains 14 residues. Deletions cut 3 bases from V and 4 bases from J, with 13 bases between. CDR3 coding DNA: TGTGCCAGCAGCGGAGGGCCCCTTCGCACTGAAGCTTTCTTT. Protein sequence: CASSGGPLRTEAFF.

The rearrangement uses TRBV9 and TRBJ2-5, with a possible D match to TRBD2 (5 bases). Between the trimmed V and J ends, which lost 4 bases and 1 base, there was a span of 23 bases. The CDR3 contains 18 residues. The germline CDR1 and CDR2 sequences are SGDLS and YYNGEE. The CDR3 region is CASSPRDSPPGLQETQYF. The CDR3 DNA reads as TGTGCCAGCAGCCCCCGGGATAGTCCCCCCGGCCTCCAAGAGACCCAGTACTTC.

The gene calls are TRBV5-1 and TRBJ2-7; a weak D match, TRBD2 (5 bases). Between the trimmed V and J ends, which lost 7 bases and 0 bases, there was a span of 14 bases. The CDR3 is made up of 14 amino acids. Germline assignment: CDR1 SGHRS and CDR2 YFSETQ. Written as DNA, the CDR3 is TGCGCCAGCGGCCGTGAGGGCAGCTCCTACGAGCAGTACTTC. Its translation: CASGREGSSYEQYF.

The chain links TRBV10-3 to TRBJ2-2; tentative D call: TRBD2 (6 bases). The CDR3 totals 15 residues. Germline-derived CDR1 and CDR2 are ENHRY and SYGVKD. V lost 8 bases to trimming and J lost 2 bases, with 15 bases between them. The CDR3: CAIAPGLENTGELFF. In nucleotides, the CDR3 is TGTGCCATCGCCCCGGGACTCGAAAACACCGGGGAGCTGTTTTTT.

The rearrangement joins TRBV7-6 to TRBJ2-1; TRBD2 agrees at 7 bases. With 7 bases clipped from V and 4 bases from J, the junction kept 10 bases outside the gene matches. CDR3 size: 15 residues. Per germline, CDR1 SGHVS and CDR2 FNYEAQ. DNA of the CDR3: TGTGCCAGCAATCCGGGGGAGGGAGCTTACAATGAGCAGTTCTTC. It yields the protein CASNPGEGAYNEQFF.

The rearrangement links TRBV6-4 to TRBJ1-4; 7 bases are shared with TRBD1. CDR1 and CDR2 from the germline V gene are MRHNA and SNTAGT. The CDR3 runs 15 residues. V dropped 1 base and J dropped 1; count of bases not matched to a gene: 0. CDR3 DNA sequence: TGTGCCAGCAGTGACTGGGACAGAACTAATGAAAAACTGTTTTTT. Translation gives CASSDWDRTNEKLFF.

V and J are TRBV27 and TRBJ2-4; a possible D gene is TRBD1 (5 bases). Germline V gene lookup returns CDR1 MNHEY and CDR2 SMNVEV (reference sequence). The CDR3 covers 20 residues. Trimming cost V 1 base and J 0 bases, with 22 bases left between them. For the CDR3, the DNA is TGTGCCAGCAGTTTATTCTCGGCAGGGAAAGGTTTGGGAGCCAAAAACATTCAGTACTTC. Protein sequence: CASSLFSAGKGLGAKNIQYF.

This sequence joins TRBV28 and TRBJ2-7, with 8 bases fitting TRBD1. This CDR3 is built from 14 residues. V shed 5 bases and J 2 bases; nucleotides not matched to a gene: 5. CDR1 and CDR2 (germline): MDHEN, SYDVKM. Here the CDR3 reads CASSPHRGTYEQYF. DNA of the CDR3: TGTGCCAGCAGTCCACACAGGGGGACCTACGAGCAGTACTTC.

V is TRBV7-9 and J is TRBJ1-4; the match to TRBD1 covers 9 bases. V trimming: 5 bases; J trimming: 7 bases; junction bases outside the gene matches: 5. CDR3 size: 14 residues. CDR1 SEHNR and CDR2 FQNEAQ come from the germline V gene (reference sequence). The CDR3 spells CASSQRQGGEKLFF. CDR3 DNA sequence: TGTGCCAGCAGCCAGCGACAGGGGGGTGAAAAACTGTTTTTT.

The V and J genes are TRBV7-6 and TRBJ1-1; no clear D. V was clipped by 4 bases and J by 3 bases, with 6 bases between them. The CDR3 contains 12 residues. Germline assignment: CDR1 SGHVS and CDR2 FNYEAQ. CDR3 bases: TGTGCCAGCAGCTCACGGGACACTGAAGCTTTCTTT. Its translation: CASSSRDTEAFF.

The J gene is TRBJ2-1, the V gene TRBV27; 7 nucleotides line up with TRBD2. The CDR3 has 14 amino acids. Germline V lookup: CDR1 MNHEY, CDR2 SMNVEV (reference sequence). The junction had 15 bases not matched to a gene; V was cut back by 5 bases and J by 14 bases. CDR3 sequence reads: CASSASKAGSYEFF. The CDR3 DNA is TGTGCCAGCAGTGCATCCAAAGCGGGATCGTACGAGTTCTTC.

V gene TRBV5-1 combines with J gene TRBJ2-1; perhaps TRBD2 as D (5 bases). Trimming left V 6 bases short and J 8 bases short, with 9 bases between. The CDR3 loop spans 11 amino acids. Looked up from germline, CDR1 is SGHRS and CDR2 is YFSETQ. This CDR3 reads CASTEGYEQFF. CDR3 coding DNA: TGCGCCAGCACTGAGGGCTATGAGCAGTTCTTC. Full variable domain (rest looked up from reference TRBV5-1 and TRBJ2-1): KAGVTQTPRYLIKTRGQQVTLSCSPISGHRSVSWYQQTPGQGLQFLFEYFSETQRNKGNFPGRFSGRQFSNSRSEMNVSTLELGDSALYLCASTEGYEQFFGPGTRLTVL.

The table lists this clone with a count of one. This chain joins TRBV2 and TRBJ1-5; 8 bases line up with TRBD1. V lost 2 bases and J lost 6; bases outside the gene matches: 6. CDR3 size: 15 residues. Germline lookup yields CDR1 SNHLY and CDR2 FYNNEI. The CDR3 reads CASSESQGAFQPQHF. The CDR3 nucleotides are TGTGCCAGCAGTGAATCCCAGGGGGCTTTTCAGCCCCAGCATTTT.

The rearrangement joins TRBV10-3 to TRBJ1-5; D is undetermined. The V end was cut by 10 bases, the J end by 2 bases, with 15 bases between. The CDR3 runs to 14 residues. Per the germline V gene, CDR1 is ENHRY and CDR2 is SYGVKD. The CDR3 reads CATGKLQGNQPQHF. CDR3 bases: TGTGCCACGGGGAAACTCCAGGGCAATCAGCCCCAGCATTTT.

This chain uses TRBV28 with TRBJ2-7, with TRBD1 matching 8 bases. Looked up from germline, CDR1 is MDHEN and CDR2 is SYDVKM. This CDR3 comprises 13 residues. The junction had 6 bases not matched to a gene; V was cut back by 6 bases and J by 5 bases. The CDR3 DNA reads TGTGCCAGCAGGCGGACAGGGAGAGACGAGCAGTACTTC. Translated, it gives CASRRTGRDEQYF.

The chain uses TRBV27 and TRBJ2-7; a possible D gene is TRBD2 (6 bases). CDR1 and CDR2 from the germline V gene are MNHEY and SMNVEV (reference sequence). V lost 6 bases and J 3 bases, leaving 12 bases between the germline ends. This CDR3 has 13 residues. CDR3 amino acids: CASRGTVLYEQYF. In DNA, the CDR3 is TGTGCCAGCAGGGGGACTGTACTCTACGAGCAGTACTTC.

The genes are TRBV18 and TRBJ2-1; 13 bases agree with TRBD2. With 1 base clipped from V and 3 bases from J, the junction kept 0 bases outside the gene matches. Germline lookup yields CDR1 KGHSH and CDR2 LQKENI. The CDR3 contains 16 residues. The CDR3 sequence: CASSPRLAGGYNEQFF. The CDR3 region has the DNA TGTGCCAGCTCACCACGACTAGCGGGAGGCTACAATGAGCAGTTCTTC.

This clone has a single count. The V call is TRBV6-1, the J call TRBJ2-5; perhaps TRBD2 as D (6 bases). The ends were cut back, 5 bases at V and 5 bases at J, with 12 bases in the middle. This CDR3 comprises 13 residues. CDR1 MNHNS and CDR2 SASEGT come from the germline V gene. The CDR3 region has the DNA TGTGCCAGCAGTACTGTTGGGGGGGAGACCCAGTACTTC. This translates into CASSTVGGETQYF.

This clone was seen a single time. The chain combines TRBV18 with TRBJ2-3; no definite D call. The germline CDR1 and CDR2 sequences are KGHSH and LQKENI. There are 14 residues in the CDR3. The germline V and J ends were trimmed by 6 bases and 2 bases, with 12 bases remaining between them. The CDR3 sequence: CASSRSEATDTQYF. As DNA, the CDR3 is TGTGCCAGCTCGCGAAGCGAGGCCACAGATACGCAGTATTTT.

This clone was found once. The CDR3: CASSLVARDETQYF. In DNA form, the CDR3 reads TGTGCCAGCAGCTTAGTGGCCAGGGATGAGACCCAGTACTTC. This chain links TRBV7-6 with TRBJ2-5, with TRBD1 as a possible D gene (5 bases). The CDR3 consists of 14 residues. The germline gives CDR1 SGHVS, CDR2 FNYEAQ. V dropped 1 base and J dropped 5 bases, with 11 bases sitting between them.

V and J are TRBV6-5 and TRBJ2-2; perhaps TRBD1 as D (6 bases). V was shortened by 6 bases and J by 8 bases, with 16 bases between the two germline ends. Germline V lookup: CDR1 MNHEY, CDR2 SVGAGI. This CDR3 contains 14 residues. CDR3 sequence (DNA): TGTGCCAGCAGATTACCAGGGGTCAGGGGGGAGCTGTTTTTT. Amino acid sequence: CASRLPGVRGELFF.

The chain couples TRBV14 to TRBJ2-1, with TRBD2 identical over 9 bases. This CDR3 has 19 amino acids. Trimming cost V 1 base and J 3 bases; bases outside gene matches: 13. From germline, CDR1 is SGHDN and CDR2 FVKESK. The CDR3 is CASSQVASGTNLNYNEQFF. The CDR3 DNA sequence: TGTGCCAGCAGCCAAGTTGCTAGCGGGACAAACTTAAACTACAATGAGCAGTTCTTC. Full variable domain (outside the CDR3, taken from reference TRBV14 and TRBJ2-1): EAGVTQFPSHSVIEKGQTVTLRCDPISGHDNLYWYRRVMGKEIKFLLHFVKESKQDESGMPNNRFLAERTGGTYSTLKVQPAELEDSGVYFCASSQVASGTNLNYNEQFFGPGTRLTVL.